What follows describes a single T cell receptor beta chain. The data stem from a study of CD8+ T cells in alopecia areata. The overall study: Dosing spanned 6 to 18 months on tofacitinib, then 6 months off drug.

Specified treatment: oral pan-JAK inhibitor, 5-10 mg twice daily. Extracted RNA was reverse transcribed into cDNA, the sequencing template. TCRdb's copy holds only in-frame clones and misses some; the assay was immunoSEQ multiplex PCR. The sample lists roughly 190,000 clones, under 80% occurring once. Between the trimmed V and J ends, which lost 2 bases and 1 base, there was a span of 11 bases. CDR1 and CDR2 (germline): GTSNPN, SVGIG (reference sequence). The CDR3 totals 14 residues. The V call is TRBV30, the J call TRBJ1-1; D unclear. Here the sequenced sample was CD4+ T cells sorted from blood, taken at roughly week 49, from a patient treated with tofacitinib. The clonotype originates from a human donor with alopecia areata. The DNA for the CDR3 is TGTGCCTGGAGTCTTACATTGCCGAACACTGAAGCTTTCTTT. Its translation: CAWSLTLPNTEAFF.